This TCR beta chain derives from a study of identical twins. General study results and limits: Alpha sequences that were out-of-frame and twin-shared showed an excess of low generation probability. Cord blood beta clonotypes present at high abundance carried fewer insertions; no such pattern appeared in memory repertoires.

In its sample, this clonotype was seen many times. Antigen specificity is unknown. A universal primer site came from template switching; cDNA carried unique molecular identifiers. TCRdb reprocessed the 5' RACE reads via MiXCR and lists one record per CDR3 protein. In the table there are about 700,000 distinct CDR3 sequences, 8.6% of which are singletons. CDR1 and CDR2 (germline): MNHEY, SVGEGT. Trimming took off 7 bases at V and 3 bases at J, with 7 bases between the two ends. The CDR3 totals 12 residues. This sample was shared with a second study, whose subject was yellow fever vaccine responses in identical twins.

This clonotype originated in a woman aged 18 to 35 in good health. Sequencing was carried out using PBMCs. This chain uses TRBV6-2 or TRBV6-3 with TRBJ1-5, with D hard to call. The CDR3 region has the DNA TGTGCCAGCAATGACCCCAATCAGCCCCAGCATTTT. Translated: CASNDPNQPQHF.